This T cell receptor beta chain was identified in a study of vaccination and CD4 T cells after COVID-19. General study results and limits: Spike mono-reactive clones accounted for 304 of the 307 vaccine-specific clones found in convalescent patients.

Per germline, CDR1 SNHLY and CDR2 FYNNEI. The CDR3 is made up of 15 amino acids. V shed 3 bases and J shed 2 bases, with 12 bases lying between them. Treatment noted: roughly 10-day PBMC culture with coronavirus spike peptide pools or control peptides (ViraFEST assay). In regard to this clonotype: The antigen is undetermined.

At the Johns Hopkins FTIC core, DNA taken from cultured CD4+ T cells was sequenced by way of the Oncomine TCR Beta short-read assay. Each CDR3 protein gets one entry after TCRdb re-called the PCR reads with MiXCR. The repertoire holds some 15,000 distinct CDR3 sequences, with roughly 56% as singletons. This clonotype was obtained from a human donor who had recovered from COVID-19. Sequenced input: CD4+ T cells from blood, cultured in vitro. The chain combines TRBV2 with TRBJ2-3, with TRBD2 as a possible D gene (5 bases). The CDR3 DNA reads as TGTGCCAGCAGTGACGTGCCTAGCATCACAGATACGCAGTATTTT. Protein: CASSDVPSITDTQYF.